Sequencing of this T cell receptor (beta chain) was carried out in a study of T cell repertoires in cytomegalovirus infection. Study summary: Indications came from public TCR beta signatures; they pointed to CMV infection and to a matching HLA type. Study-wide results and caveats: What dominated the ex vivo response were HLA-C-restricted CMV-specific TCR beta clonotypes.

For this clonotype: Its antigen remains unidentified.

TCRdb analysed the reads with MiXCR anew, one entry per CDR3 protein. This sample carries a few hundred thousand distinct CDR3 sequences, over 15% of them seen once, and the ten largest clones take around 43%. CDR3 length equals 14 residues. V dropped 1 base and J dropped 3; count of bases not matched to a gene: 5. The germline gives CDR1 SQVTM, CDR2 ANQGSEA. The chain employs TRBV29-1 and TRBJ2-7; 8 nucleotides match TRBD1. This clonotype was sampled from a human donor in good health (CMV status not recorded). Some clones in this sample may be carry-over from other donors' samples. The sample taken for sequencing was CD8+ T cells from PBMCs. This chain's CDR3 is CSVEGQGAFYEQYF. For the CDR3, the DNA is TGCAGCGTTGAAGGGCAGGGGGCATTCTACGAGCAGTACTTC.